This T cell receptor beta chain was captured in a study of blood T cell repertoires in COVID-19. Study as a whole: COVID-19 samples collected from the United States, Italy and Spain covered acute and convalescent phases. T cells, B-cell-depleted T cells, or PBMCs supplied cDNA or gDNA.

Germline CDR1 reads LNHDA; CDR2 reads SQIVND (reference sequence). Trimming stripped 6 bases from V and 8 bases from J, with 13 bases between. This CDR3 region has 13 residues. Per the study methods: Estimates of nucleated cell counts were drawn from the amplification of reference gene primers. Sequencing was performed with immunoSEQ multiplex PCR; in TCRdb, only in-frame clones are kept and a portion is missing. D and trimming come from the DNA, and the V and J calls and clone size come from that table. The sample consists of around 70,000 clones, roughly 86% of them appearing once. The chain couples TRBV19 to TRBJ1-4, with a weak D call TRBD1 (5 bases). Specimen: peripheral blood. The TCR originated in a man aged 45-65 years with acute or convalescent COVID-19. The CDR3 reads CASSQGPEEKLFF. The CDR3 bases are TGTGCCAGTAGCCAGGGTCCGGAGGAAAAACTGTTTTTT.